This TCR beta chain was identified in a study of low-dose radiotherapy and immunotherapy resistance in tumors. Background on the study: The study administered intravenous cyclophosphamide at 200 mg/m2 every two weeks, one day ahead of radiation and immunotherapy.

PCR amplification of the TCRs was performed with Phusion for 20 PCR cycles, and it relied on a constant-region primer together with a V-primer adapter. TCRdb reanalysed the reads using MiXCR and keeps one entry per CDR3 protein. This table has some 52,000 distinct CDR3 sequences, around a third appearing once. Germline values: CDR1 LGHDT, CDR2 YNNKEL (reference sequence). V lost 3 bases and J lost 5, with 16 bases in between. The CDR3 extends over 15 amino acids. Time point described: after trial treatment. Treatment of the sample: LDRT plus nivolumab, ipilimumab, low-dose cyclophosphamide and aspirin (RACIN trial). Low-dose radiotherapy and low-dose cyclophosphamide, together with aspirin, ipilimumab and nivolumab, were given to donors. This clonotype was picked up many times.

Sequencing used PBMCs, obtained after low-dose radiotherapy plus immunotherapy. The chain joins TRBV3-1 to TRBJ1-1; tentatively, D is TRBD1 (5 bases). This clonotype was sampled from a male donor with rectosigmoid adenocarcinoma. The CDR3, as DNA: TGTGCCAGCAGCCAGGCGGGGGTGGCGACGACTGAAGCTTTCTTT. It is translated as CASSQAGVATTEAFF.